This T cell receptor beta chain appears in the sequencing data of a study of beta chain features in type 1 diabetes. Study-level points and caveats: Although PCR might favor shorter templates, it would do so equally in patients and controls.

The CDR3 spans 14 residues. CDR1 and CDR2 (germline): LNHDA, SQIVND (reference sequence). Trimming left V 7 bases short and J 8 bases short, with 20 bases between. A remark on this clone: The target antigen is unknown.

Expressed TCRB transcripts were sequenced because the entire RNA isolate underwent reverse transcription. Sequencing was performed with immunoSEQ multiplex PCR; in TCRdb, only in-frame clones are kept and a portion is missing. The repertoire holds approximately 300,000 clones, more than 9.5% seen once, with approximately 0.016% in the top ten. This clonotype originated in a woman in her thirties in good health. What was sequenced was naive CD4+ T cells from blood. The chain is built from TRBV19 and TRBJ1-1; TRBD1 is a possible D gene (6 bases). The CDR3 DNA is TGTGCCAGTACCCCAAATCGGGCAGGGACAGAAGCTTTCTTT. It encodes CASTPNRAGTEAFF.